This record looks at one TCR beta chain sequence and its context. Its antigen is undetermined. Treatment denoted: oral pan-JAK inhibitor, 5-10 mg twice daily. Samples from alopecia areata patients were lesional scalp punch biopsies and peripheral blood. This entry comes from a study of CD8+ T cells in alopecia areata. About the study: Treated patients were given 5 to 10 mg oral tofacitinib twice daily.

The J segment lost 7 bases and the V segment lost 4 bases, leaving 9 bases of the junction unmatched. The CDR3 runs 15 residues. Germline V CDR1 and CDR2: MGHRA, YSYEKL. TCR sequencing used cDNA made by reverse transcription of extracted RNA. The method was immunoSEQ multiplex PCR; TCRdb's version includes in-frame clones alone and lacks a portion of them. The table includes 200,000 or so clones, roughly two fifths detected once. Study-wide results and caveats: While tofacitinib was given, many expanded lesional clones persisted in scalp and blood. Scalp samples also yield sequences from resident alphabeta T cells of normal skin.

The TCR comes from a human donor with alopecia areata. The sample was CD4+ T cells sorted from blood, taken around week 31, from a patient treated with tofacitinib. The rearrangement uses TRBV4-1 and TRBJ2-1, with 8 bases that match TRBD1. CDR3 DNA sequence: TGCGCCAGCAGCCTACACCGGGACAGGTTAAATGAGCAGTTCTTC. It translates to CASSLHRDRLNEQFF.